This TCR beta chain was sequenced during a study of blood T cell repertoires in COVID-19. Study overall: COVID-19 samples collected from the United States, Italy and Spain covered acute and convalescent phases.

As originally analysed: By means of reference gene primer amplification, nucleated cell counts were estimated. Clones were read by immunoSEQ multiplex PCR, and TCRdb kept only the in-frame ones, dropping some. V, J and clone size reflect that table, while D and trimming were determined from the DNA. Of some 88,000 clones in the sample, around 90% were seen once. This CDR3 spans 13 amino acids. Trimming cost V 6 bases and J 8 bases, with 13 bases left between them. The clonotype originates from a human donor with active COVID-19. The donor label of this sample is uncertain. The chain has TRBV12-3 or TRBV12-4 and TRBJ1-4, with D possibly TRBD1 on 6 matching bases. The sample was peripheral blood. The CDR3 bases are TGTGCCAGCAGCCACAGGGAAGGGGAAAAACTGTTTTTT. Protein product: CASSHREGEKLFF.